Reported below is one T cell receptor beta chain. The table lists this clone with a few counts. Its antigen specificity is not known. Base qualities are not provided; no much larger clone lies one nucleotide away. Other DNA sequences within the sample encode an identical CDR3. This entry belongs to a study of shared clonotypes between healthy human individuals (dated by TCRdb to about 2020). Describing the broader study: Three men and two women, aged 18 to 49 years, made up the cohort. For each donor, CD4 naive and CD4 memory were each run on three plates, CD8 naive on two plates, and CD8 memory on one plate. To estimate repertoire size and how much clonotypes are shared between individuals, the study performed deep sequencing of blood TCR repertoires from five healthy adults. To increase sequencing depth and limit assay-specific biases, TCR repertoire library preparation and sequencing were carried out by different laboratories using diverse techniques. Leukapheresis yielded between about 0.9 and 8.9 billion PBMCs per donor.

Study-wide conclusions, independent of this receptor: Sampling was restricted to blood, and TCR repertoires in tissue are likely to differ from TCR repertoires in blood. Rarefaction of sorted-subset datasets indicated incomplete sequencing despite the large sequencing depth. When several donors were compared, the shared fraction of clonotypes was around 5% for naive CD4, less than 4% for naive CD8, 2.3% for memory CD4, and 0.35% to 0.5% for memory CD8. Pairwise subsampling indicated that sequencing depth was expected to affect the degree of clonotype sharing among donors. Compared with non-shared clonotypes, the clonotypes found in all four sorted-subset donors had higher generation probabilities. Estimated clonotype richness was generally larger for naive than for memory subsets. The genetic and exposure-history diversity represented was limited by the small number of donors.

The donors were healthy, HIV-negative adults who had no recently reported acute infections or vaccinations. Only Caucasian adults living in Nashville, Tennessee, USA were represented among the donors. CD4+ T cells were enriched by magnetic negative selection, after which naive cells were positively selected on CD45RA and the negative fraction was taken as the memory subset. Blood was obtained by leukapheresis, after which PBMCs were separated by Ficoll-Histopaque density gradient centrifugation and cryopreserved in liquid nitrogen vapor phase. Purity and quantity of every magnetically sorted T cell population were checked by analytical flow cytometry. From each sorted fraction, genomic DNA was isolated and quantified by UV absorbance on a Nanodrop 2000c. TCR CDR3 regions were amplified from genomic DNA by multiplex PCR using the deep immunoSEQ assay. Genomic DNA extracted from each cell subset was distributed evenly over all wells of several immunoSEQ 96-well plates, and each plate served as one replicate. Each replicate PCR for sorted subsets received about 210 ng genomic DNA, equal to about 29,000 T cell genomes. The purified libraries were quantified using a Qubit 3.0 fluorometer, sized with a Bioanalyzer 2100, and then quantified again using the KAPA Library Quantification kit. Each immunoSEQ 96-well plate was sequenced on its own single-read 150-cycle Illumina NextSeq 550 flow cell. The authors' pipeline ran thus. Because only junctional sequences without quality scores were contained in the immunoSEQ output, filtering matching that applied to full-length reads could not be performed. To assign V/J genes and CDR3, sequences were annotated using PyIR, a Python wrapper for IgBLAST v1.9, with IMGT germline references. Reads with weak V/J assignments (E-value above 1e-6), missing CDR3, stop codons, out-of-frame junctions, or ambiguous translated residues were removed. V3J clonotypes were defined as sequences sharing an identical inferred V gene, J gene, and CDR3 amino acid sequence. To compute the percentage overlap between repertoires, the number of shared unique clonotypes was divided by the size of the smaller repertoire. Three approaches were used to assess repertoire richness: RTK rarefaction, the Chao1 estimator, and Recon v2.1 estimates of unobserved clonotypes. For all TCRbeta clonotypes obtained by the gDNA method from a few donors, generation probabilities were computed with OLGA. TCRdb re-hosts the immuneACCESS table, in-frame sequences only. Its copies lack some clones; in the studies checked, an unresolved V gene accounts for under half of them, and the cause for the rest is not known. That table furnishes V, J and clone size, whereas the DNA furnished D and trimming. Within this sample are about 2.4 million clones, with 93% of them counted one time only. Approximately 0.37% of the sample is held by the ten biggest clonotypes.

Reading the germline V gene gives CDR1 SGHRS and CDR2 YFSETQ. The CDR3 contains 15 residues, cysteine and phenylalanine counted. The entry retains the CDR3 DNA only, 45 bases that are in frame from base 1. Trimming costs V 0 bases and J 1 base, and their ends lie 9 bases apart. The receptor chain draws on TRBV5-1 and TRBJ2-3; 5 matching bases give a weak D call of TRBD2. The material sequenced was naive CD4+ T cells from PBMCs. The cell subset or site label here, explained by the study, means: CD45RA+ positively selected. This TCR derives from a man aged 18 to 30 in good health. Some clones in this sample may be carry-over from other donors' samples. Here the CDR3 is given as CASSLGGSGTDTQYF. The sequenced DNA is TGCGCCAGCAGCTTGGGCGGGTCGGGCACAGATACGCAGTATTTT.